The 2 T cell receptor beta chains below all came from one sample that was sequenced in a study of blood T cell repertoires in COVID-19. The repertoire was sequenced with immunoSEQ multiplex PCR; TCRdb's copy has only in-frame clones and lacks some. Here the sample spans fewer than 45,000 clones, around 90% being singletons. The sequenced sample was peripheral blood. Receptors were obtained from a woman aged 40 to 50 with acute or convalescent COVID-19.

The chain employs TRBV4-3 and TRBJ2-7; TRBD1 agrees at 9 bases. CDR3 size: 16 residues. The V and J ends lost 0 bases and 5 bases, in that order; junction bases with no gene match: 8. CDR1 is LGHNA, CDR2 YSLEER, per germline. The DNA for the CDR3 is TGCGCCAGCAGCCAAGATCTAGGACAGGGGATCAACGAGCAGTACTTC. It specifies CASSQDLGQGINEQYF.

The chain links TRBV27 to TRBJ1-2; D might be TRBD1 (5 bases). The germline CDR1 and CDR2 sequences are MNHEY and SMNVEV (reference sequence). Between the trimmed V and J ends, which lost 3 bases and 8 bases, there was a span of 13 bases. The CDR3 length is 13 residues. DNA of the CDR3: TGTGCCAGCAGTTTCCGAGGGGCGGGGGGCTACACCTTC. Amino acid sequence: CASSFRGAGGYTF.